The 23 T cell receptor beta chains presented below share a single source sample, sequenced in a study of blood T cell repertoires in COVID-19 (TCRdb year 2020). The library was prepared using the immunoSEQ multiplex PCR assay. Held by TCRdb, this immuneACCESS table contains in-frame sequences only and omits some clones. Under half of the omission traces to an unresolved V gene where checked; the cause of the rest is unknown. Present in this sample are about 280,000 clones, approximately 78% of which were seen just once. The top ten clonotypes cover more than 4% of the sample. Input material: PBMCs or T cells enriched from blood (not recorded which). The receptors originated from a middle-aged man who had been exposed to COVID-19.

The CDR3 DNA reads as TGCGCCAGCAGCTTGTATACGGGACAGCAAAACATTCAGTACTTC. The encoded protein is CASSLYTGQQNIQYF. The genes are TRBV5-1 and TRBJ2-4, with 7 positions matching TRBD1. The V and J ends lost 1 base and 5 bases, in that order; junction bases with no gene match: 6. Per the germline V gene, CDR1 is SGHRS and CDR2 is YFSETQ. The CDR3 spans 15 residues.

The chain uses TRBV10-1 and TRBJ2-2; D might be TRBD2 (6 bases). The V end lost 7 bases, the J end lost 7 bases, and 13 bases lay between the germline ends. CDR1 and CDR2 (germline): WNHNN, SYGVQD (reference sequence). The CDR3 runs 13 residues. Here the CDR3 DNA reads TGCGCCAGCACGGGGGAAGGGTACGGGGAGCTGTTTTTT. It translates to CASTGEGYGELFF.

The rearrangement links TRBV2 to TRBJ2-1; 7 bases match TRBD1. The CDR3 extends over 15 amino acids. With 7 bases clipped from V and 2 bases from J, the junction kept 8 bases outside the gene matches. Germline V CDR1 and CDR2: SNHLY, FYNNEI. Here the CDR3 reads CASTNTGTAYNEQFF. In DNA, the CDR3 is TGTGCCAGCACAAACACCGGGACAGCCTACAATGAGCAGTTCTTC.

CDR3 DNA sequence: TGTGCCAGCAGTCCTCAGCGAGGTGAGCAGTTCTTC. This encodes CASSPQRGEQFF. J is TRBJ2-1 and V is TRBV12-3 or TRBV12-4; D not resolved. The CDR3 spans 12 residues. Trimming shortened V by 5 bases and J by 9 bases, and 11 bases separated the two germline ends.

The genes are TRBV7-9 and TRBJ1-1, with a possible D match to TRBD1 (5 bases). CDR3 length: 17 amino acids. CDR1 is SEHNR and CDR2 is FQNEAQ in the germline V gene (reference sequence). V was trimmed by 5 bases and J by 2 bases, leaving 21 bases between them. The CDR3 reads CASSGPLRGKGNTEAFF. In DNA form, the CDR3 reads TGTGCCAGCAGCGGGCCCCTGCGGGGGAAGGGTAACACTGAAGCTTTCTTT.

This rearrangement joins TRBV12-5 to TRBJ1-3, with D unclear. CDR3 length equals 12 residues. V was cut by 1 base and J by 5 bases, with 3 bases left in between. The germline CDR1 and CDR2 sequences are LGHNT and FRNRAP. The DNA of the CDR3 is TGTGCTAGTGGTTTGGCTAGAAACACCATATATTTT. Protein product: CASGLARNTIYF.

The V gene is TRBV18, the J gene TRBJ2-1, with 8 bases that match TRBD2. CDR3 length: 15 residues. Germline-derived CDR1 and CDR2 are KGHSH and LQKENI. J lost 5 bases, V lost 3 bases, and 6 bases had no gene match. The CDR3 DNA follows: TGTGCCAGCTCACCGGCCAGCGGGAGACACAATGAGCAGTTCTTC. Its protein is CASSPASGRHNEQFF.

The rearrangement uses TRBV19 and TRBJ1-1, with 7 nucleotides matching TRBD1. This CDR3 is built from 13 residues. Germline V lookup: CDR1 LNHDA, CDR2 SQIVND (reference sequence). The CDR3 is CASGQRSYTEAFF. Written as DNA, the CDR3 is TGTGCTTCGGGACAGCGGAGTTACACTGAAGCTTTCTTT. The full variable domain, its missing parts supplied by reference TRBV19 and TRBJ1-1, is DGGITQSPKYLFRKEGQNVTLSCEQNLNHDAMYWYRQDPGQGLRLIYYSQIVNDFQKGDIAEGYSVSREKKESFPLTVTSAQKNPTAFYLCASGQRSYTEAFFGQGTRLTVV.

This chain's CDR3 is CASSHLSGRESVEQFF. The CDR3 bases are TGTGCCAGCAGCCATTTGAGCGGGCGGGAGTCGGTTGAGCAGTTCTTC. This sequence joins TRBV7-9 and TRBJ2-1, with TRBD2 matching 7 bases. Germline V gene sequence: CDR1 SEHNR, CDR2 FQNEAQ (reference sequence). Trimming cost V 5 bases and J 9 bases; bases outside gene matches: 16. This CDR3 comprises 16 residues.

This rearrangement joins TRBV5-4 to TRBJ2-7, with D possibly TRBD2 on 5 matching bases. The CDR3 loop spans 13 amino acids. Germline V gene sequence: CDR1 SGHNT, CDR2 YYREEE (reference sequence). The V end was cut by 0 bases, the J end by 6 bases, with 10 bases between. The CDR3 DNA reads as TGTGCCAGCAGCTTGGCCGGAGGACGCGAGCAGTACTTC. It translates to CASSLAGGREQYF.

The J gene is TRBJ2-1, the V gene TRBV7-9, with TRBD2 matching over 7 bases. The germline V gene has CDR1 SEHNR and CDR2 FQNEAQ (reference sequence). This CDR3 has 14 amino acids. Unmatched junction bases numbered 10, after V lost 8 bases and J lost 6 bases. The CDR3 is CASGPAGEGNEQFF. Written as DNA, the CDR3 is TGTGCCAGCGGGCCGGCGGGAGAGGGCAATGAGCAGTTCTTC. The full variable domain, in which reference TRBV7-9 and TRBJ2-1 provide the parts outside the CDR3, is DTGVSQNPRHKITKRGQNVTFRCDPISEHNRLYWYRQTLGQGPEFLTYFQNEAQLEKSRLLSDRFSAERPKGSFSTLEIQRTEQGDSAMYLCASGPAGEGNEQFFGPGTRLTVL.

The chain carries TRBV19 and TRBJ2-6, with D uncertain. This CDR3 spans 14 amino acids. Germline-derived CDR1 and CDR2 are LNHDA and SQIVND (reference sequence). V shed 5 bases and J shed 0 bases, with 5 bases lying between them. The CDR3 sequence: CASSSHSGANVLTF. The CDR3 DNA is TGTGCCAGTAGTTCCCACTCTGGGGCCAACGTCCTGACTTTC.

The CDR3 spells CASSRLGVSYEQYF. The CDR3 nucleotides read TGTGCCAGCAGTCGACTCGGAGTCTCCTACGAGCAGTACTTC. The chain carries TRBV27 and TRBJ2-7; no clear D gene. This CDR3 comprises 14 residues. Between the trimmed V and J ends, which lost 5 bases and 0 bases, there was a span of 11 bases. Germline V gives CDR1 MNHEY, CDR2 SMNVEV (reference sequence).

This chain joins TRBV30 and TRBJ1-1; TRBD1 matches 7 bases. CDR1 and CDR2 (germline): GTSNPN, SVGIG (reference sequence). The CDR3 length is 13 residues. V trimming: 5 bases; J trimming: 3 bases; junction bases outside the gene matches: 6. The DNA of the CDR3 is TGTGCCTGGCACAGGGGTCTCGACACTGAAGCTTTCTTT. Its protein product is CAWHRGLDTEAFF.

The chain uses TRBV12-3 or TRBV12-4 and TRBJ2-2; D gene unclear. The CDR3 loop spans 11 amino acids. Trimming stripped 4 bases from V and 8 bases from J, with 5 bases between. CDR3: CASSYYGELFF. The CDR3 bases are TGTGCCAGCAGTTATTATGGGGAGCTGTTTTTT.

The chain uses TRBV6-5 and TRBJ1-1, with 8 bases that match TRBD1. Germline CDR1 and CDR2: MNHEY and SVGAGI. V shed 4 bases and J 10 bases; nucleotides not matched to a gene: 17. The length of the CDR3 is 16 residues. CDR3 nucleotide sequence: TGTGCCAGCAGTTTTGGGGCCAGGATACAGGGGGAAATAGCTTTCTTT. Its protein product is CASSFGARIQGEIAFF.

J is TRBJ1-2 and V is TRBV11-3; D may be TRBD1 (6 bases). V was trimmed by 3 bases and J by 6 bases, leaving 14 bases between them. In germline, CDR1 is SGHNT, CDR2 YENEEA. This CDR3 region has 14 residues. The CDR3 loop reads CASSFPGAGDGYTF. The CDR3 nucleotides read TGTGCCAGCAGCTTTCCAGGGGCAGGAGATGGCTACACCTTC.

The chain is built from TRBV19 and TRBJ2-5; a possible D gene is TRBD1 (5 bases). V was pared by 3 bases and J by 5 bases, with 7 bases between. Germline CDR1 LNHDA, CDR2 SQIVND (reference sequence). The CDR3 totals 12 residues. CDR3: CASSIPGETQYF. The CDR3 nucleotides are TGTGCCAGTAGTATTCCAGGGGAGACCCAGTACTTC.

This rearrangement joins TRBV4-2 to TRBJ2-7, with 8 nucleotides matching TRBD2. This CDR3 is 14 amino acids long. The J segment lost 6 bases and the V segment lost 5 bases, leaving 9 bases of the junction unmatched. CDR1 is LGHNA, CDR2 YNFKEQ, per germline. CDR3 loop: CASSAGAGDAEQYF. The CDR3 coding sequence is TGTGCCAGCAGCGCGGGAGCGGGAGACGCCGAGCAGTACTTC.

V and J are TRBV7-9 and TRBJ2-1; TRBD2 aligns across 7 bases. Germline V CDR1 and CDR2: SEHNR, FQNEAQ (reference sequence). CDR3 length equals 15 residues. Trimming took 5 bases from V and 8 from J; bases not matched to a gene: 12. The DNA of the CDR3 is TGTGCCAGCAGCCCTCCGGGACTATCGGTCGATGAGCAGTTCTTC. It encodes CASSPPGLSVDEQFF. Full variable domain (remainder filled in from reference TRBV7-9 and TRBJ2-1): DTGVSQNPRHKITKRGQNVTFRCDPISEHNRLYWYRQTLGQGPEFLTYFQNEAQLEKSRLLSDRFSAERPKGSFSTLEIQRTEQGDSAMYLCASSPPGLSVDEQFFGPGTRLTVL.

The chain joins TRBV10-3 to TRBJ2-2; the match to TRBD2 covers 12 bases. This CDR3 region has 15 residues. Trimming at V came to 6 bases and at J to 7 bases, leaving 6 bases not matched to a gene. From germline, CDR1 is ENHRY and CDR2 SYGVKD. The CDR3 region has the DNA TGTGCCATCAGCAGACTAGCGGGAGAGGTCGGGGAGCTGTTTTTT. This codes for CAISRLAGEVGELFF.

The V call is TRBV6-5, the J call TRBJ1-4; D gene ambiguous. Germline V gene lookup returns CDR1 MNHEY and CDR2 SVGAGI. CDR3 length equals 15 residues. V lost 8 bases and J 4 bases, leaving 17 bases between the germline ends. In DNA, the CDR3 is TGTGCCAGCCACCCCGCCTCGCCGGGTAATGAAAAACTGTTTTTT. Amino acids: CASHPASPGNEKLFF.

V gene TRBV9 combines with J gene TRBJ2-6, with 7 nucleotides matching TRBD1. The V gene end was trimmed by 4 bases and the J gene end by 2 bases; junction bases not matched to a gene: 9. CDR1 and CDR2 (germline): SGDLS, YYNGEE. There are 17 residues in the CDR3. DNA of the CDR3: TGTGCCAGCAGCCCTAGACAGGGCCCAACTGGGGCCAACGTCCTGACTTTC. It is translated as CASSPRQGPTGANVLTF.